These 29 T cell receptor beta chains share one sample of origin, sequenced in a study of beta chain features in type 1 diabetes. The study, taken as a whole, reports: Moderately but significantly shorter TCRB CDR3s were found in Type 1 diabetes patients in all four CD4+ subsets.

Since all of the isolated RNA was reverse transcribed, expressed TCRB transcripts were what got sequenced. The protocol was immunoSEQ multiplex PCR, while the TCRdb copy is restricted to in-frame clones and leaves out a portion. The sample holds about 280,000 clones, approximately 16% seen once. These receptors are not linked to any known antigen. The sequencing input was naive CD4+ T cells from blood. These receptors all stem from a man aged 18 to 35 with type 1 diabetes.

The rearrangement joins TRBV7-2 to TRBJ2-2; D remains ambiguous. Germline assignment: CDR1 SGHTA and CDR2 FQGNSA. The CDR3 is 14 residues long. Trimming removed 2 bases from V and 5 bases from J, with 9 bases in between. This CDR3 is CASSLRMTTGELFF. The CDR3 bases are TGTGCCAGCAGCTTAAGGATGACAACCGGGGAGCTGTTTTTT.

A few counts support this clone. The genes are TRBV30 and TRBJ2-7, with 7 bases matching TRBD2. Looked up from germline, CDR1 is GTSNPN and CDR2 is SVGIG (reference sequence). The V segment lost 5 bases and the J segment 0 bases; nucleotides outside the gene matches: 10. The CDR3 is 15 amino acids. The CDR3 here is CAWALGEGSSYEQYF. DNA for the CDR3: TGTGCCTGGGCCCTAGGGGAGGGCAGCTCCTACGAGCAGTACTTC.

The table lists this clone with a few counts. The CDR3 DNA reads TGTGCCAGCAGCCTAAGTGGGGCCGGCGGGGAGCTGTTTTTT. It codes for CASSLSGAGGELFF. This chain links TRBV7-6 with TRBJ2-2; D may be TRBD1 (5 bases). From germline, CDR1 is SGHVS and CDR2 FNYEAQ. V lost 5 bases and J 7 bases, leaving 14 bases between the germline ends. The CDR3 sequence is 14 residues long.

This chain links TRBV10-3 with TRBJ2-5; 7 bases agree with TRBD1. This CDR3 is 14 amino acids long. CDR1 and CDR2 (germline): ENHRY, SYGVKD. Unmatched junction bases numbered 9, after V lost 6 bases and J lost 5 bases. The CDR3 DNA reads as TGTGCCATCAGCGGGGACAGCGAAAGGGAGACCCAGTACTTC. Residues: CAISGDSERETQYF.

V is TRBV9 and J is TRBJ1-3; D gene uncertain. Trimming took off 4 bases at V and 2 bases at J, with 13 bases between the two ends. Germline V CDR1 and CDR2: SGDLS, YYNGEE. The CDR3 length is 15 residues. CDR3 loop: CASSPPTRTGNTIYF. DNA of the CDR3: TGTGCCAGCAGCCCTCCGACAAGGACTGGAAACACCATATATTTT.

In its sample, this clone was seen a few times. V and J are TRBV20-1 and TRBJ2-5, with D possibly matching TRBD1 (5 bases). CDR1 and CDR2 from the germline V gene are DFQATT and SNEGSKA (reference sequence). Trimming pared 4 bases from V and 5 bases from J, leaving 8 bases between. CDR3 size: 11 residues. CDR3 in DNA: TGCAGTGCTACAGGGTCGGAGACCCAGTACTTC. This translates into CSATGSETQYF.

The chain joins TRBV29-1 to TRBJ2-7; 8 positions agree with TRBD2. Looked up from germline, CDR1 is SQVTM and CDR2 is ANQGSEA. The ends lost 4 bases at V and 2 bases at J; junction bases unmatched: 10. The length of the CDR3 is 15 residues. The CDR3 sequence: CSVALRLATPYEQYF. The DNA of the CDR3 is TGCAGCGTTGCCCTCCGACTAGCGACGCCCTACGAGCAGTACTTC.

This clone was seen a handful of times. V gene TRBV15 combines with J gene TRBJ1-5; no definite D call. Trimming cost V 0 bases and J 4 bases, with 10 bases left between them. The length of the CDR3 is 15 residues. In germline, CDR1 is LNHNV, CDR2 YYDKDF (reference sequence). CDR3 sequence (DNA): TGTGCCACCAGCAGAGATCGTCTGAGAAATCAGCCCCAGCATTTT. It encodes CATSRDRLRNQPQHF. Using reference TRBV15 and TRBJ1-5 for the parts outside the CDR3, the full variable domain is DAMVIQNPRYQVTQFGKPVTLSCSQTLNHNVMYWYQQKSSQAPKLLFHYYDKDFNNEADTPDNFQSRRPNTSFCFLDIRSPGLGDTAMYLCATSRDRLRNQPQHFGDGTRLSIL.

This clone was seen only a few times. The rearrangement links TRBV28 to TRBJ1-2; 12 nucleotides line up with TRBD1. Trimming at V came to 5 bases and at J to 3 bases, leaving 10 bases not matched to a gene. Per germline, CDR1 MDHEN and CDR2 SYDVKM. There are 17 residues in the CDR3. The CDR3 region has the DNA TGTGCCAGCAGTCCACGAGCGGGACAGGGGGCCTACTATGGCTACACCTTC. Its protein product is CASSPRAGQGAYYGYTF.

This clone has more than one count but fewer than ten. The rearrangement uses TRBV7-9 and TRBJ1-2; no clear D. Between the trimmed V and J ends, which lost 3 bases and 8 bases, there was a span of 16 bases. This CDR3 comprises 14 residues. CDR1 and CDR2 (germline): SEHNR, FQNEAQ (reference sequence). The CDR3 sequence is CASSFRQGSDGYTF. The DNA for the CDR3 is TGTGCCAGCAGCTTTAGACAAGGCTCAGACGGCTACACCTTC.

This clone was seen only a few times. The chain couples TRBV7-2 to TRBJ2-5; no firm D call. V lost 3 bases and J lost 7, with 6 bases in between. The length of the CDR3 is 11 residues. Germline loops: CDR1 SGHTA, CDR2 FQGNSA. CDR3 in amino acids: CASSLSRTQYF. In DNA, the CDR3 is TGTGCCAGCAGCTTGTCGAGGACCCAGTACTTC.

This clone was counted only a few times. The chain combines TRBV7-2 with TRBJ1-2; possible D gene TRBD1, 5 bases. Germline V lookup: CDR1 SGHTA, CDR2 FQGNSA. V gave up 0 bases and J gave up 2 bases, with 10 bases separating them. This CDR3 has 15 residues. The CDR3 DNA is TGTGCCAGCAGCTTAGCGCCAGGGTTAAACTATGGCTACACCTTC. Translation gives CASSLAPGLNYGYTF.

V gene TRBV5-1 combines with J gene TRBJ2-5; D gene ambiguous. The CDR3 has 14 amino acids. Trimming pared 4 bases from V and 4 bases from J, leaving 14 bases between. From germline, CDR1 is SGHRS and CDR2 YFSETQ. Written as DNA, the CDR3 is TGCGCCAGCAGCGACTCAACACTTTTAGAGACCCAGTACTTC. Protein: CASSDSTLLETQYF.

This clone has a handful of counts. The rearrangement joins TRBV28 to TRBJ1-5; D gene uncertain. The CDR3 runs 12 residues. Germline assignment: CDR1 MDHEN and CDR2 SYDVKM. V was clipped by 5 bases and J by 7 bases, with 9 bases between them. The chain's CDR3 is CASSQVGQPQHF. The CDR3 DNA reads TGTGCCAGCAGTCAGGTCGGCCAGCCCCAGCATTTT.

This clone turned up a few times. The chain carries TRBV28 and TRBJ2-7, with 7 bases aligning to TRBD1. This CDR3 is 14 amino acids long. CDR1 and CDR2 from the germline V gene are MDHEN and SYDVKM. The V segment lost 9 bases and the J segment 3 bases; nucleotides outside the gene matches: 11. The CDR3 protein is CASLDRAVFYEQYF. The CDR3 region has the DNA TGTGCCAGTTTAGACAGGGCTGTTTTCTACGAGCAGTACTTC.

This clone was seen a handful of times. Different DNA sequences within this sample yield the same CDR3. The chain couples TRBV5-1 to TRBJ2-5, with 11 bases matching TRBD2. CDR3 length equals 15 residues. The V gene end was trimmed by 0 bases and the J gene end by 2 bases; junction bases not matched to a gene: 0. Germline V lookup: CDR1 SGHRS, CDR2 YFSETQ. The CDR3 coding sequence is TGCGCCAGCAGCTTGGGACTAGCGGGACAAGAGACCCAGTACTTC. This translates into CASSLGLAGQETQYF.

CDR3 DNA sequence: TGTGCCAGCAAGCAAGGCGGCCAAGAGACCCAGTACTTC. Amino acid sequence: CASKQGGQETQYF. The rearrangement links TRBV6-5 to TRBJ2-5, with no clear D. This CDR3 contains 13 residues. Germline V gene data show CDR1 as MNHEY and CDR2 as SVGAGI. Trimming cost V 7 bases and J 1 base, with 10 bases left between them.

The sample holds a few counts of this clone. Distinct nucleotide sequences in the sample also encode this CDR3. The chain employs TRBV2 and TRBJ2-3, with a possible D match to TRBD1 (5 bases). This CDR3 comprises 12 residues. Trimming took off 3 bases at V and 5 bases at J, with 6 bases between the two ends. Per germline, CDR1 SNHLY and CDR2 FYNNEI. CDR3 coding DNA: TGTGCCAGCAGTGATAGGGGAGATACGCAGTATTTT. Translated: CASSDRGDTQYF. Together with reference TRBV2 and TRBJ2-3, the CDR3 gives the full variable domain: EPEVTQTPSHQVTQMGQEVILRCVPISNHLYFYWYRQILGQKVEFLVSFYNNEISEKSEIFDDQFSVERPDGSNFTLKIRSTKLEDSAMYFCASSDRGDTQYFGPGTRLTVL.

This clone appeared a few times. This rearrangement joins TRBV15 to TRBJ2-2; 7 nucleotides agree with TRBD2. The CDR3 runs to 13 residues. Looked up from germline, CDR1 is LNHNV and CDR2 is YYDKDF (reference sequence). V shed 5 bases, J shed 6 bases, and the junction held 3 bases outside the gene matches. CDR3 region: CATSREAAGELFF. The CDR3 bases are TGTGCCACCAGCCGGGAGGCAGCCGGGGAGCTGTTTTTT.

Only a few counts were recorded for this clone. The genes are TRBV2 and TRBJ1-2; 7 nucleotides agree with TRBD1. The germline V gene encodes CDR1 SNHLY and CDR2 FYNNEI. The V gene end was trimmed by 8 bases and the J gene end by 1 base; junction bases not matched to a gene: 7. The CDR3 loop spans 14 amino acids. CDR3 protein: CASGGRGVNYGYTF. The CDR3 DNA reads as TGTGCCAGCGGAGGCAGGGGGGTTAACTATGGCTACACCTTC.

CDR3 amino acids: CAWSFRDRGDQPQHF. The CDR3 DNA reads TGTGCCTGGAGTTTCCGGGACAGGGGTGATCAGCCCCAGCATTTT. The rearrangement links TRBV30 to TRBJ1-5; 10 nucleotides match TRBD1. The V and J ends lost 2 bases and 5 bases, in that order; junction bases with no gene match: 6. CDR1 is GTSNPN, CDR2 SVGIG, per germline (reference sequence). This CDR3 is built from 15 residues.

The genes are TRBV4-1 and TRBJ2-5; the D gene is possibly TRBD2 (6 bases). The CDR3 loop spans 14 amino acids. From germline, CDR1 is MGHRA and CDR2 YSYEKL. The ends were cut back, 2 bases at V and 5 bases at J, with 12 bases in the middle. CDR3 coding DNA: TGCGCCAGCAGCCAACCGACTAGGGGCGAGACCCAGTACTTC. Protein: CASSQPTRGETQYF.

This clone has a single count. The chain links TRBV28 to TRBJ2-6; TRBD2 agrees at 7 bases. Germline loops: CDR1 MDHEN, CDR2 SYDVKM. Trimming cost V 5 bases and J 0 bases; bases outside gene matches: 7. This CDR3 has 17 amino acids. The CDR3 loop is CASSRGWGGSGANVLTF. As DNA, the CDR3 is TGTGCCAGCAGTCGCGGGTGGGGGGGCTCTGGGGCCAACGTCCTGACTTTC.

This clone was counted between two and nine times. This chain joins TRBV7-2 and TRBJ2-1; 12 bases line up with TRBD2. V trimming: 3 bases; J trimming: 7 bases; junction bases outside the gene matches: 7. Germline V gives CDR1 SGHTA, CDR2 FQGNSA. The CDR3 contains 16 residues. The DNA of the CDR3 is TGTGCCAGCAGCTTTCCGGGACTAGCGGGTAAAAATGAGCAGTTCTTC. Translated: CASSFPGLAGKNEQFF.

This clone was found a few times. This sequence joins TRBV5-6 and TRBJ1-2, with D possibly TRBD1 on 5 matching bases. The ends were cut back, 4 bases at V and 4 bases at J, with 20 bases in the middle. CDR1 and CDR2 from the germline V gene are SGHDT and YYEEEE. The CDR3 spans 16 residues. DNA for the CDR3: TGTGCCAGCAGCCCAGAGCTGGGGGGAGACCTCTATGGCTACACCTTC. Translation: CASSPELGGDLYGYTF.

This chain joins TRBV27 and TRBJ2-3, with D maybe TRBD1 (6 bases). The V end lost 3 bases, the J end lost 4 bases, and 14 bases lay between the germline ends. The CDR3 has 15 amino acids. Germline-derived CDR1 and CDR2 are MNHEY and SMNVEV (reference sequence). The CDR3 nucleotides read TGTGCCAGCAGTTTTATGGGGGCGGTCGCAGATACGCAGTATTTT. Its protein is CASSFMGAVADTQYF.

The rearrangement links TRBV19 to TRBJ2-1, with 8 bases matching TRBD2. The germline CDR1 and CDR2 sequences are LNHDA and SQIVND (reference sequence). J gave up 7 bases and V 7 bases, and 18 bases lay outside the gene matches. The CDR3 consists of 17 residues. The DNA for the CDR3 is TGTGCCAGTAATCGAGGGATTAGTCGGGGGGGCCTGAATGAGCAGTTCTTC. Amino acid sequence: CASNRGISRGGLNEQFF.

The chain is built from TRBV30 and TRBJ2-1, with D possibly being TRBD2 (6 bases). Trimming took off 1 base at V and 8 bases at J, with 15 bases between the two ends. Germline V gene sequence: CDR1 GTSNPN, CDR2 SVGIG (reference sequence). The CDR3 spans 14 residues. This CDR3 is CAWSGSGGTHEQFF. In DNA form, the CDR3 reads TGTGCCTGGAGTGGCTCCGGGGGAACCCATGAGCAGTTCTTC.

This clone has more than one count but fewer than ten. The genes are TRBV2 and TRBJ1-2; tentatively, D is TRBD1 (5 bases). Germline-derived CDR1 and CDR2 are SNHLY and FYNNEI. With 6 bases removed from V and 5 bases from J, the gap between germline ends came to 13 bases. CDR3 length: 13 amino acids. CDR3 sequence reads: CASRGPGRYGYTF. CDR3 bases: TGTGCCAGCAGAGGCCCAGGGAGGTATGGCTACACCTTC. Based on the CDR3 plus reference TRBV2 and TRBJ1-2, the full variable domain is EPEVTQTPSHQVTQMGQEVILRCVPISNHLYFYWYRQILGQKVEFLVSFYNNEISEKSEIFDDQFSVERPDGSNFTLKIRSTKLEDSAMYFCASRGPGRYGYTFGSGTRLTVV.